This TCR beta chain was sequenced in a study of T-cell memory formation after mild COVID-19. This clonotype has just a few counts. Its antigen is as yet unknown. This CDR3 is 14 amino acids long. V lost 4 bases, J lost 9 bases, and 19 bases lay in between. CDR1 is SGHKS, CDR2 YYEKEE, per germline (reference sequence). Overall study findings and caveats: Specificity for SARS-CoV-2 was not confirmed among the second-wave clones peaking on day 37. A subset of responding clones appeared in pre-infection memory, suggesting cross-reactive memory joined. The study found balanced CD4/CD8 in clones contracting day 15 to 85 and a CD4+ lean in later expanders.

Each CDR3 protein gets one entry after TCRdb re-called the 5' RACE reads with MiXCR. The sample has 100,000 to 120,000 distinct CDR3 sequences; around 17% are singletons. The specimen was PBMCs or a T cell subset sorted from them (not recorded which). The chain uses TRBV5-5 and TRBJ1-1; no clear D gene. The origin of this receptor is a man between 18 and 29 years old who had mild COVID-19 (a few samples of this study predate the infection). Cell type and time point are not known. CDR3 region: CASSPEPALVQAFF. As DNA, the CDR3 is TGTGCCAGCAGCCCGGAGCCGGCGCTGGTCCAAGCTTTCTTT.